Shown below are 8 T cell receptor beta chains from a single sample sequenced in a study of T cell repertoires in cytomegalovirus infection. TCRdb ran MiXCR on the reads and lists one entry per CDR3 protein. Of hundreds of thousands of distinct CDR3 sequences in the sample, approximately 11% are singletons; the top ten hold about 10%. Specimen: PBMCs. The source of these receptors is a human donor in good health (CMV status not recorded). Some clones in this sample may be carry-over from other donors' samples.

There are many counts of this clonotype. CDR3 protein: CATSDPRQGANEQFF. The CDR3, as DNA: TGTGCCACCAGTGATCCCCGACAGGGCGCCAATGAGCAGTTCTTC. V usage is TRBV24-1 and J usage is TRBJ2-1; 7 bases fit TRBD1. Germline assignment: CDR1 KGHDR and CDR2 SFDVKD. J gave up 6 bases and V 3 bases, and 7 bases lay outside the gene matches. This CDR3 comprises 15 residues.

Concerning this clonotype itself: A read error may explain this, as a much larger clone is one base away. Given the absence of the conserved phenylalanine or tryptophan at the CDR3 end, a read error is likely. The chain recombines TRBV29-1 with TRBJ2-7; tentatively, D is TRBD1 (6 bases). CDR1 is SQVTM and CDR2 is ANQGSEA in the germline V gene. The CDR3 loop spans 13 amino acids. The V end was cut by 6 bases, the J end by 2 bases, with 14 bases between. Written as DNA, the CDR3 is TGCAGCGTGGCAGACAGGCGCCCCTACGAGCAGTACATC. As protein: CSVADRRPYEQYI.

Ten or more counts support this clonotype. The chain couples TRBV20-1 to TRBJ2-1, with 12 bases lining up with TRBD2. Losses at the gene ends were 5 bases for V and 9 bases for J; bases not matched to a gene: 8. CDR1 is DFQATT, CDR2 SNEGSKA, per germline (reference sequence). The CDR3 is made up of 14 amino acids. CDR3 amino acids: CSAQTSGSSSEQFF. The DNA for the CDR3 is TGCAGTGCTCAGACTAGCGGGAGTAGTAGTGAGCAGTTCTTC.

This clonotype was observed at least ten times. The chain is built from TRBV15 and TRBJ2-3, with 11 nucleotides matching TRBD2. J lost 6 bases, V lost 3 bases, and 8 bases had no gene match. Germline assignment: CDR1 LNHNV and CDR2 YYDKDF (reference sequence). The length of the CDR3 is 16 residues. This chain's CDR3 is CATSRAGTSGDDTQYF. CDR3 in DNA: TGTGCCACCAGCAGGGCCGGGACTAGCGGCGATGATACGCAGTATTTT.

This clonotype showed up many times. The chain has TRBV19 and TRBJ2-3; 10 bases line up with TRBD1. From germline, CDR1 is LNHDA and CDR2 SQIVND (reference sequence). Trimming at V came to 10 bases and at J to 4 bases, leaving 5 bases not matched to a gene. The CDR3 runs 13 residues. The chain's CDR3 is CATRTGGADTQYF. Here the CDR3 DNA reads TGTGCCACCAGGACAGGGGGAGCAGATACGCAGTATTTT.

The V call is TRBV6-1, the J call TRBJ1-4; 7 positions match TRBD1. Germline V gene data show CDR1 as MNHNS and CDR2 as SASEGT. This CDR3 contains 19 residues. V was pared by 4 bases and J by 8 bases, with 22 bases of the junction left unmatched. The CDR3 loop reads CASSADPTGLTGSREKLFF. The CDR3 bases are TGTGCCAGCAGTGCCGATCCGACAGGGTTAACCGGCTCCAGGGAAAAACTGTTTTTT.

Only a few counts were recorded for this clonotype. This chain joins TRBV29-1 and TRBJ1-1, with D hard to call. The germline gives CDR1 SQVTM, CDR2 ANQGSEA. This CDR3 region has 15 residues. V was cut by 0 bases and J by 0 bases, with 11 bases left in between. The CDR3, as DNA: TGCAGCGTTGAAGATGGGCGAGGCATGAACACTGAAGCTTTCTTT. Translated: CSVEDGRGMNTEAFF.

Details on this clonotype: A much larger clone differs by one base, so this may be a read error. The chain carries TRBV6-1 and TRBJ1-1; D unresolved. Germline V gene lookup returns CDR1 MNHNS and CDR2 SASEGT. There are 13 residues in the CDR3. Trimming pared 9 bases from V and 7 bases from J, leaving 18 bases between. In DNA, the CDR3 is TGTGCCAGAAGAGGGAGGGATTGGAGTGAAGCTTTCTTT. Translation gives CARRGRDWSEAFF.